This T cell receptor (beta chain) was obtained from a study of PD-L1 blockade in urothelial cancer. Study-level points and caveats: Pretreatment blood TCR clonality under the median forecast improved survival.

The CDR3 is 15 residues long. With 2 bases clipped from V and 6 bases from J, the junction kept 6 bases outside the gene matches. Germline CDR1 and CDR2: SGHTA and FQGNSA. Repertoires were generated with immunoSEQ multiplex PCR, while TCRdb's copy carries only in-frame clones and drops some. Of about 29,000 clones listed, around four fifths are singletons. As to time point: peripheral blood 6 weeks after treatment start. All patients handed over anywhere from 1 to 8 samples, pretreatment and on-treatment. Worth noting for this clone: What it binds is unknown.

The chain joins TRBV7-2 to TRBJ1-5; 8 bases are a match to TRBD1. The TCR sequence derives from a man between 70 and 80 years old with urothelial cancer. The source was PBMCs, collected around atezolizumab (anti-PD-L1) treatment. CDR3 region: CASSLSSGGGQPQHF. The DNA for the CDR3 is TGTGCCAGCAGCTTAAGCTCAGGGGGCGGTCAGCCCCAGCATTTT.